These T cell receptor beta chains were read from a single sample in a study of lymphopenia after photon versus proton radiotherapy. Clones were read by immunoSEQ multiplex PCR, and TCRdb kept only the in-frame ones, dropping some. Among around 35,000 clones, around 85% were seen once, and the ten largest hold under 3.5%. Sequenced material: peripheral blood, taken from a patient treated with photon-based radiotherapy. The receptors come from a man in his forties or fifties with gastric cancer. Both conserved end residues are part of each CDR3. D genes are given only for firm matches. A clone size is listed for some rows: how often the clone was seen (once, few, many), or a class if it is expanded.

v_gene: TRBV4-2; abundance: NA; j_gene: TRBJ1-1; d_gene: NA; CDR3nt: TGTGCCAGCAGCCAAGAAGGAGGTGGGGGATTGAACACTGAAGCTTTCTTT; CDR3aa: CASSQEGGGGLNTEAFF
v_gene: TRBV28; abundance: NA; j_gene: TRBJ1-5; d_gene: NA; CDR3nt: TGTGCCAGCAGTTTGGGGACTACCAATCAGCCCCAGCATTTT; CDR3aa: CASSLGTTNQPQHF
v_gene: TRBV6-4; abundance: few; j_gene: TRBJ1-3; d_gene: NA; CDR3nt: TGTGCCAGCAGTTGTGGATGGGGCTCTGGAAACACCATATATTTT; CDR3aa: CASSCGWGSGNTIYF
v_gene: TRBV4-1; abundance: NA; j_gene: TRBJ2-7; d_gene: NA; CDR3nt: TGCGCCAGCAGCCAGGGTGGGAGCTCCTACGAGCAGTACTTC; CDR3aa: CASSQGGSSYEQYF
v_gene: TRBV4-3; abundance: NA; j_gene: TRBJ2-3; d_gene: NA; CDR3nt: TGCGCCAGCAGCCAAGATTTTCGCGGATTAAGCACAGATACGCAGTATTTT; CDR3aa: CASSQDFRGLSTDTQYF
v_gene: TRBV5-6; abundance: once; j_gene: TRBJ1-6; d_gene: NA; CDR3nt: TGTGCCAGCAGCGGACGCCGACAGAGTAGGAATTCACCCCTCCACTTT; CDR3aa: CASSGRRQSRNSPLHF
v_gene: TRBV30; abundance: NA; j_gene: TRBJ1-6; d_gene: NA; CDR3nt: TGTGCCTGGAGTCTGAGTAATACCCCCCTCCACTTT; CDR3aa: CAWSLSNTPLHF
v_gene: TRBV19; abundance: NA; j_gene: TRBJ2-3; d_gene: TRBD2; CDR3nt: TGTGCCAGTAGTAGACTAGCGGGATCCATTAGCACAGATACGCAGTATTTT; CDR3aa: CASSRLAGSISTDTQYF
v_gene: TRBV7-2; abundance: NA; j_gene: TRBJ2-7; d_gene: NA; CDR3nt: TGTGCCAGCAGCTTAGCGCCGGGTCCTAGCTCCTACGAGCAGTACTTC; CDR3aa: CASSLAPGPSSYEQYF
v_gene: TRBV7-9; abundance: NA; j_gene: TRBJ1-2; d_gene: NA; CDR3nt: TGTGCCAGCAGCCCGGACACCTATGGCTACACCTTC; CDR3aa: CASSPDTYGYTF
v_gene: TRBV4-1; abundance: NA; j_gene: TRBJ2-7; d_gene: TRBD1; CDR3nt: TGCGCCAGCAGCCCCCTGGACAGGAGCTCCTACGAGCAGTACTTC; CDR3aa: CASSPLDRSSYEQYF
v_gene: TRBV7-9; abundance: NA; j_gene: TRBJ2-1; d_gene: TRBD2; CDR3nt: TGTGCCAGCAGCTCTCCAGCGGGAGGCTACAATGAGCAGTTCTTC; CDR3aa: CASSSPAGGYNEQFF
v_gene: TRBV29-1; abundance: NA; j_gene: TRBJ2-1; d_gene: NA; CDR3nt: TGCAGCGTTGAGGGGGGTAATGAGCAGTTCTTC; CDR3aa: CSVEGGNEQFF
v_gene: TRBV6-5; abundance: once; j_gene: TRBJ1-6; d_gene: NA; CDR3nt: TGTGCCAGCAGTTCTCAACAGATGGCTAATTCACCCCTCCACTTT; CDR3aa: CASSSQQMANSPLHF
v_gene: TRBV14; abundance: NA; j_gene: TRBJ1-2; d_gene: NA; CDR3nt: TGTGCCAGCAGCCAAAGTGGAGTTGGCTACACCTTC; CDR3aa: CASSQSGVGYTF
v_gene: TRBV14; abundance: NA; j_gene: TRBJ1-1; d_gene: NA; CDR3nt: TGTGCCAGCAGTCTTGCATTGAACACTGAAGCTTTCTTT; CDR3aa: CASSLALNTEAFF
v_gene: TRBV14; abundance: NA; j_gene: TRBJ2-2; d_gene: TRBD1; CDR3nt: TGTGCCAGCAGCCAAGCTCAGGGGGCAGGAGCCGGGGAGCTGTTTTTT; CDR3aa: CASSQAQGAGAGELFF
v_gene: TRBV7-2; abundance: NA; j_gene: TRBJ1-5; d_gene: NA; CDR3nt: TGTGCCAGCAGCCCTGATTTGGGCAATCAGCCCCAGCATTTT; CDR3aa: CASSPDLGNQPQHF
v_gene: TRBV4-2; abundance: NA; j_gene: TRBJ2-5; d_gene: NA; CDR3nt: TGTGCCAGCAGCGACACCGGTGACAGCCGCCAGTACTTC; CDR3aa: CASSDTGDSRQYF
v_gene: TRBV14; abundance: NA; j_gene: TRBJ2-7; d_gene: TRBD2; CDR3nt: TGTGCCAGCAGCCCTAGCGGGAGTGGTTTATACGAGCAGTACTTC; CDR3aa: CASSPSGSGLYEQYF
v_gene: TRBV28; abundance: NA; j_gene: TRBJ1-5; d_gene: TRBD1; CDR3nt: TGTGCCAGCAGTTTACTTACTCTGACAGGGGCATATAGCAATCAGCCCCAGCATTTT; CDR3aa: CASSLLTLTGAYSNQPQHF
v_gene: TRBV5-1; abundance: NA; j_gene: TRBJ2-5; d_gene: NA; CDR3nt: TGCGCCAGCAGCCGGGACGGTCAAGAGACCCAGTACTTC; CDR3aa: CASSRDGQETQYF
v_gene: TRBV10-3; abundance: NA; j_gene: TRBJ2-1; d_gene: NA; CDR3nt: TGTGCCATCAAGGGCGACGGCAATGAGCAGTTCTTC; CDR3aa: CAIKGDGNEQFF
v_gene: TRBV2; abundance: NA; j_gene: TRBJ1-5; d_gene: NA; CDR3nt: TGTGCCAGCAATCGGGAATCATATAGCAATCAGCCCCAGCATTTT; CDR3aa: CASNRESYSNQPQHF
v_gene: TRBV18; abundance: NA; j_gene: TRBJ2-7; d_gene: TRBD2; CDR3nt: TGTGCCAGCTCACGGGTCGGTACTAGCGGGAGGGGAGCAGCGAACGAGCAGTACTTC; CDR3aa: CASSRVGTSGRGAANEQYF
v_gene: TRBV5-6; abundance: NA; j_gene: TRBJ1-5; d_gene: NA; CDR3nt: TGTGCCAGCAGCTTGGCGGGGGGTGGCAATCAGCCCCAGCATTTT; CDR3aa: CASSLAGGGNQPQHF
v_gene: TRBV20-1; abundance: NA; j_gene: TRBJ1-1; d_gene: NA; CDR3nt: TGCAGTGCTAGGAAGTTAAACGAAGCTTTCTTT; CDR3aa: CSARKLNEAFF
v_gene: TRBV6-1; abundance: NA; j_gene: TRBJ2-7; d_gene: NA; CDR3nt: TGTGCCAGCAGTAAGACCTACGAGCAGTACTTC; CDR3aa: CASSKTYEQYF
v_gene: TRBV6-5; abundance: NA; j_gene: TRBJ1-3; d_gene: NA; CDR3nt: TGTGCCAGCAGCTTGGTGGCCTACTCTGGAAACACCATATATTTT; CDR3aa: CASSLVAYSGNTIYF
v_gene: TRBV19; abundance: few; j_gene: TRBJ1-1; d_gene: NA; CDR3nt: TGTGCCAGTAGTATCGGGGGGGCCACTGAAGCTTTCTTT; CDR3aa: CASSIGGATEAFF
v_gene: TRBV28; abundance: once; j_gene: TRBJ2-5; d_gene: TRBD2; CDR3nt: TGTGCCAGCAGTTTCCGGGGACTAGCGGGAGTTGGCCAAGAGACCCAGTACTTC; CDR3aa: CASSFRGLAGVGQETQYF
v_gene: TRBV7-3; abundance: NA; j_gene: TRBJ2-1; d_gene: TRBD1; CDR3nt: TGTGCCAGCAGCCATGACAGGGCCAATGAGCAGTTCTTC; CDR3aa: CASSHDRANEQFF
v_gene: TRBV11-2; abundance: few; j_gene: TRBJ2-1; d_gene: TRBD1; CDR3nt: TGTGCCAGCAGCTCCTCCGGGACAGGGTACAATGAGCAGTTCTTC; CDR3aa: CASSSSGTGYNEQFF
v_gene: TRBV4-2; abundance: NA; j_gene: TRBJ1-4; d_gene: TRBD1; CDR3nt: TGTGCCAGCAGCCCGATAAGGACAGGACAAGAAAAACTGTTTTTT; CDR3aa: CASSPIRTGQEKLFF
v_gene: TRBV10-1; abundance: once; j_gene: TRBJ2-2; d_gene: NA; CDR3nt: TGCGCCAGCAGTGATTCCGGGAAAGACACCGGGGAGCTGTTTTTT; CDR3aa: CASSDSGKDTGELFF
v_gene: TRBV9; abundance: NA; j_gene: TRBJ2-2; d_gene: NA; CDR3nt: TGTGCCAGCAGCGTTAGTTATGGCGGGGAGCTGTTTTTT; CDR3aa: CASSVSYGGELFF
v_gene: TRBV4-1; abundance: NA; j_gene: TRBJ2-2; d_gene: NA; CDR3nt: TGCGCCAGCAGCCAAGATGACCCAGAGGGACTCCTCACCGGGGAGCTGTTTTTT; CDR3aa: CASSQDDPEGLLTGELFF
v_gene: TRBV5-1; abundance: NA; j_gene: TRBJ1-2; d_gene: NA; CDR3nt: TGCGCCAGCAGCTTGTTACAGGGCGGCTATGGCTACACCTTC; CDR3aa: CASSLLQGGYGYTF
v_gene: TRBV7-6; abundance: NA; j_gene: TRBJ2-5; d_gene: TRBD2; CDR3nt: TGTGCCAGCAGTCGCCTCGGGACTAGCGGGAAAGAGACCCAGTACTTC; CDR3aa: CASSRLGTSGKETQYF
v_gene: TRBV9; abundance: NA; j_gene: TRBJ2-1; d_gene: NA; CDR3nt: TGTGCCAGCAGCGACGAGGGGAGATCGGGCTACAATGAGCAGTTCTTC; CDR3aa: CASSDEGRSGYNEQFF
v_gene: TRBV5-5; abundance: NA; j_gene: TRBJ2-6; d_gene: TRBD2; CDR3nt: TGTGCCAGCAGCTTGGCGGGGAGGGCTTCTGGGGCCAACGTCCTGACTTTC; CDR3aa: CASSLAGRASGANVLTF
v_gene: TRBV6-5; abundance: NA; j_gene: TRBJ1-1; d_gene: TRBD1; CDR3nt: TGTGCCAGCAGGGCCGGACAGGAGAACACTGAAGCTTTCTTT; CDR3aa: CASRAGQENTEAFF
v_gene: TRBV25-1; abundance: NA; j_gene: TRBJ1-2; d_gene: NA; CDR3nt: TGTGCCAGCAGTGCGGGAGGAGGGTACTATGGCTACACCTTC; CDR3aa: CASSAGGGYYGYTF
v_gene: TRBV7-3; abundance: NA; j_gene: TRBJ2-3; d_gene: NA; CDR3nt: TGTGCCAGCAGCCCGGAGGGGGGCGCCGCAGATACGCAGTATTTT; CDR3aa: CASSPEGGAADTQYF
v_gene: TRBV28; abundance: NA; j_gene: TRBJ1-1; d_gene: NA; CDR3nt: TGTGCCACCACAACGTTTCCGAACACTGAAGCTTTCTTT; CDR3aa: CATTTFPNTEAFF
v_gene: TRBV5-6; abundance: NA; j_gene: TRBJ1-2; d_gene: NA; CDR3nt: TGTGCCAGCAGCCGTGTTCAGGGAAGCTATGGCTACACCTTC; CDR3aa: CASSRVQGSYGYTF
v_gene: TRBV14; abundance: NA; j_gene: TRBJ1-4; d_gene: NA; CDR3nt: TGTGCCAGCAGCCAAGATCTGGGGGGGTATCACCCAACTAATGAAAAACTGTTTTTT; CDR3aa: CASSQDLGGYHPTNEKLFF
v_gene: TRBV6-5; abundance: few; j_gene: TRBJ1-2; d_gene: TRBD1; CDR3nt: TGTGCCAGCAGATCCTCAGGGGGGAACTATGGCTACACCTTC; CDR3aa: CASRSSGGNYGYTF
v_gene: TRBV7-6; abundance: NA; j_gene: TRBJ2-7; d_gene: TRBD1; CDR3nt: TGTGCCAGCAGCCCCTTGGGGACAGGGGGTCAATTTGGGACTGATTCCTACGAGCAGTACTTC; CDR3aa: CASSPLGTGGQFGTDSYEQYF
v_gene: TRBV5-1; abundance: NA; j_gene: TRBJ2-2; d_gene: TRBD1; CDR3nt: TGCGCCAGCAGCCAACAGGGGGCCGGGGAGCTGTTTTTT; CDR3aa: CASSQQGAGELFF
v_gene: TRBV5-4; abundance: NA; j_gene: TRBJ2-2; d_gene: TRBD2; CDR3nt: TGTGCCAGCAGAAAGGAGCGGGAGGCCGACACCGGGGAGCTGTTTTTT; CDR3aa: CASRKEREADTGELFF
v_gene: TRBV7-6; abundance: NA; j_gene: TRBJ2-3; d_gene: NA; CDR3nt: TGTGCCAGCAGCGTCAGGGGCACAGATACGCAGTATTTT; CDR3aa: CASSVRGTDTQYF
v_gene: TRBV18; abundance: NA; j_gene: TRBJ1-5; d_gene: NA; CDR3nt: TGTGCCAGCTCATCTCGAACAGGGAACGATCAGCCCCAGCATTTT; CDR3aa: CASSSRTGNDQPQHF
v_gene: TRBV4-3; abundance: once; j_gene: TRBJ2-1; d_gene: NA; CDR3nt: TGCGCCAGCGTAAGGGCCGCCCGGCCGCGCAATGAGCAGTTCTTC; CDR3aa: CASVRAARPRNEQFF
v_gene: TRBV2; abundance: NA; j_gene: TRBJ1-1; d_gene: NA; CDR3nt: TGTGCCAGCAGTGAAGGAGGGAACCCGAACACTGAAGCTTTCTTT; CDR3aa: CASSEGGNPNTEAFF
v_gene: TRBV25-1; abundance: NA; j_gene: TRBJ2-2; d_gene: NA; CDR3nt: TGTGCCAGCAGTGAATCGGTTGAGGGTTTCGGGGAGCTGTTTTTT; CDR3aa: CASSESVEGFGELFF